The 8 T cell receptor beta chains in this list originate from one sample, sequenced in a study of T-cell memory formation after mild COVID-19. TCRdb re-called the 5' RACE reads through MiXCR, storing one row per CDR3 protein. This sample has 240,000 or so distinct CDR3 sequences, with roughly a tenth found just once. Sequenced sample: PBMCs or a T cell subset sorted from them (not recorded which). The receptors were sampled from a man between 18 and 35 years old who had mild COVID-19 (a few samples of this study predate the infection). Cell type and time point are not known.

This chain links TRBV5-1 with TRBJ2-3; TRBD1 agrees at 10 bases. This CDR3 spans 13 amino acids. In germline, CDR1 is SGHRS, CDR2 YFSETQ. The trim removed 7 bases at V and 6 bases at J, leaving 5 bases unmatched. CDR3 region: CASRSGQGDTQYF. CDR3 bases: TGCGCCAGCCGGTCGGGACAGGGGGATACGCAGTATTTT.

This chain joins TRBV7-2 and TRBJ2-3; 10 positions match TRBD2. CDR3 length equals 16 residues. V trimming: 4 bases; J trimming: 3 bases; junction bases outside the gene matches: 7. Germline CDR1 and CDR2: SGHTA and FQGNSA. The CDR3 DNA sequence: TGTGCCAGCAGCTCCCTAGCGGGGGTGGTGACAGATACGCAGTATTTT. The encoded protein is CASSSLAGVVTDTQYF.

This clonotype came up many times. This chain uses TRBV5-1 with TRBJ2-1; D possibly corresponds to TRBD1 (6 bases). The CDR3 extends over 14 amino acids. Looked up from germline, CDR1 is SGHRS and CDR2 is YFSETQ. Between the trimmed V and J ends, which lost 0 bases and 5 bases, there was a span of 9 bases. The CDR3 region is CASSLGTAHNEQFF. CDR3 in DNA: TGCGCCAGCAGCTTGGGGACAGCCCACAATGAGCAGTTCTTC.

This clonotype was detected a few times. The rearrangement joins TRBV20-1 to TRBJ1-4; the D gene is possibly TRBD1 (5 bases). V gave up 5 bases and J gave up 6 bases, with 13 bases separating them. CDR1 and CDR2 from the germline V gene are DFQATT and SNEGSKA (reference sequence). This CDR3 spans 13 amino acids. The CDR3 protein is CSALQETYEKLFF. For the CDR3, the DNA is TGCAGTGCTCTACAGGAGACTTATGAAAAACTGTTTTTT.

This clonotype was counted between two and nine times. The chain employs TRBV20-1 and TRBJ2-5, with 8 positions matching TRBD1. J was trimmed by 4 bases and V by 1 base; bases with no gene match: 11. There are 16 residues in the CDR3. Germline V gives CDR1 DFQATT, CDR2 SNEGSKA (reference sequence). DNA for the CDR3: TGCAGTGCTAGAGTTCCTACCGACAGGGGCCGAGAGACCCAGTACTTC. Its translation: CSARVPTDRGRETQYF.

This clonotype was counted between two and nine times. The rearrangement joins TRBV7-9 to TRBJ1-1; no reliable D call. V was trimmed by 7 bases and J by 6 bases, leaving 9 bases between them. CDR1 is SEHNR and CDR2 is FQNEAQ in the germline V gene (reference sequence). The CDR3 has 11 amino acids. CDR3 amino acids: CASTVEAEAFF. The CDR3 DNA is TGTGCCAGCACCGTAGAAGCTGAAGCTTTCTTT.

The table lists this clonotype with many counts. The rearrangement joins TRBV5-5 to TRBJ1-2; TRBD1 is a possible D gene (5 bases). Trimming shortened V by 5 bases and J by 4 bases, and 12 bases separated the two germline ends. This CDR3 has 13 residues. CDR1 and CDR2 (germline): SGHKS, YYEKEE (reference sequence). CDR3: CASSGGVGYGYTF. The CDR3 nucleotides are TGTGCCAGCAGTGGGGGGGTCGGCTATGGCTACACCTTC.

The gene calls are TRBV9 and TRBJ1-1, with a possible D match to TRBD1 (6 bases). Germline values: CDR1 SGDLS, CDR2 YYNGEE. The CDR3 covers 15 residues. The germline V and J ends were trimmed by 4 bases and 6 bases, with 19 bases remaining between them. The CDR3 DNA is TGTGCCAGCAGCCGACAGGCCACTAGAGGCGCTGAAGCTTTCTTT. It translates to CASSRQATRGAEAFF.